The entry below describes one TCR beta chain. The germline gene is not matched at one end of the junction; a read error may be the cause. The sample is drawn from a study of blood T cells in healthy people across ages. Germline V CDR1 and CDR2: SEHNR, FQNEAQ (reference sequence). The CDR3 spans 14 residues. Next came a second PCR, run for roughly 6 to 11 cycles, which used a sample-barcoded 5' primer along with a J-beta primer mix. TCRdb reanalysed the 5' RACE reads using MiXCR and keeps one entry per CDR3 protein. The repertoire consists of some 800,000 distinct CDR3 sequences, with roughly 44% occurring once and the leading ten covering around 21%.

The source material was blood. The source of this sequence is a man between 60 and 70 years old in good health. The rearrangement joins TRBV7-9 to TRBJ2-7, with TRBD1 matching 9 bases. DNA of the CDR3: TGTGTCAGCAGCGGACAGGGGTTCTCCTACGAGCAGTACTTC. Its protein is CVSSGQGFSYEQYF.